These T cell receptor beta chains were read from a single sample in a study of CXCR3-negative and CXCR3-positive naive CD8 T cells. TCRdb re-called the 5' RACE reads and gives one entry per CDR3 protein, without DNA. The sample table includes 45,000 to 70,000 distinct CDR3 sequences. Sequencing was done on a sample of memory CD8+ T cells from blood. These receptors all stem from a human donor in good health. Some clones in this sample may be carry-over from other donors' samples. CDR3s include the opening cysteine and the closing phenylalanine or tryptophan. Each record gives: clone size, J gene, CDR3 length, V gene, CDR3 protein. The listing skips clone size in some rows; elsewhere it reads once, few, many or a size class.

clone_size: NA
j_call: TRBJ2-2
cdr3_length: 16
v_call: TRBV11-3
cdr3_aa: CASSMGLAENTGELFF

clone_size: NA
j_call: TRBJ1-6
cdr3_length: 18
v_call: TRBV6-5
cdr3_aa: CASSPHPQGILPNSPLHF

clone_size: NA
j_call: TRBJ2-7
cdr3_length: 15
v_call: TRBV7-3
cdr3_aa: CASSTRTSTFNEQYF

clone_size: medium-sized
j_call: TRBJ2-2
cdr3_length: 14
v_call: TRBV6-4
cdr3_aa: CASSDSAGTGELFF

clone_size: NA
j_call: TRBJ2-7
cdr3_length: 15
v_call: TRBV6-6
cdr3_aa: CASTLLRDRDYEQYF

clone_size: NA
j_call: TRBJ1-6
cdr3_length: 14
v_call: TRBV19
cdr3_aa: CASRPRRTYSPLHF

clone_size: NA
j_call: TRBJ2-1
cdr3_length: 14
v_call: TRBV29-1
cdr3_aa: CSVDPSGPYNEQFF

clone_size: NA
j_call: TRBJ2-7
cdr3_length: 12
v_call: TRBV29-1
cdr3_aa: CSAEGQPYEQYF

clone_size: medium-sized
j_call: TRBJ2-1
cdr3_length: 13
v_call: TRBV11-2
cdr3_aa: CASSLGSSAEQFF

clone_size: NA
j_call: TRBJ2-1
cdr3_length: 12
v_call: TRBV28
cdr3_aa: CASSIGGTSYFF

clone_size: NA
j_call: TRBJ2-7
cdr3_length: 14
v_call: TRBV10-3
cdr3_aa: CAISPGLAPNEQYF

clone_size: NA
j_call: TRBJ2-1
cdr3_length: 15
v_call: TRBV6-4
cdr3_aa: CASSKTSGVSNEQFF

clone_size: NA
j_call: TRBJ2-7
cdr3_length: 12
v_call: TRBV10-3
cdr3_aa: CATGTDYYEQYF

clone_size: NA
j_call: TRBJ2-7
cdr3_length: 15
v_call: TRBV20-1
cdr3_aa: CSARDRSQSSYEQYF

clone_size: NA
j_call: TRBJ1-5
cdr3_length: 13
v_call: TRBV12-3/TRBV12-4
cdr3_aa: CASSITGNQPQHF

clone_size: NA
j_call: TRBJ2-3
cdr3_length: 14
v_call: TRBV29-1
cdr3_aa: CSWGTSGGTDTQYF

clone_size: NA
j_call: TRBJ2-5
cdr3_length: 15
v_call: TRBV27
cdr3_aa: CASSPLGRVQETQYF

clone_size: NA
j_call: TRBJ2-7
cdr3_length: 15
v_call: TRBV20-1
cdr3_aa: CSADRADGQIYEQYF

clone_size: NA
j_call: TRBJ2-7
cdr3_length: 16
v_call: TRBV29-1
cdr3_aa: CSVGEESVRTNYEQYF

clone_size: NA
j_call: TRBJ2-1
cdr3_length: 15
v_call: TRBV5-1
cdr3_aa: CASNAAIYDRHEQFF

clone_size: NA
j_call: TRBJ2-1
cdr3_length: 15
v_call: TRBV30
cdr3_aa: CAWSGGTGDYNEQFF

clone_size: NA
j_call: TRBJ1-2
cdr3_length: 12
v_call: TRBV29-1
cdr3_aa: CSVIDRVGGYTF

clone_size: NA
j_call: TRBJ2-2
cdr3_length: 12
v_call: TRBV5-1
cdr3_aa: CASSLEIGELFF

clone_size: medium-sized
j_call: TRBJ2-4
cdr3_length: 16
v_call: TRBV15
cdr3_aa: CATSREGEVAKNIQYF

clone_size: NA
j_call: TRBJ2-1
cdr3_length: 16
v_call: TRBV19
cdr3_aa: CASSAETSGGHNEQFF

clone_size: NA
j_call: TRBJ1-5
cdr3_length: 14
v_call: TRBV6-2/TRBV6-3
cdr3_aa: CASSYGEEGQPQHF

clone_size: NA
j_call: TRBJ2-1
cdr3_length: 12
v_call: TRBV27
cdr3_aa: CASSKPGDEQFF

clone_size: NA
j_call: TRBJ2-7
cdr3_length: 13
v_call: TRBV29-1
cdr3_aa: CSVAGTGGYEQYF

clone_size: NA
j_call: TRBJ2-1
cdr3_length: 15
v_call: TRBV6-4
cdr3_aa: CASSRGGNSYNEQFF

clone_size: NA
j_call: TRBJ2-1
cdr3_length: 11
v_call: TRBV12-3/TRBV12-4
cdr3_aa: CASSFVTAQFF

clone_size: NA
j_call: TRBJ2-2
cdr3_length: 16
v_call: TRBV10-1
cdr3_aa: CASSDAGDYSSGELFF

clone_size: NA
j_call: TRBJ2-7
cdr3_length: 17
v_call: TRBV10-3
cdr3_aa: CAISESLSGLIAYEQYF

clone_size: NA
j_call: TRBJ1-5
cdr3_length: 18
v_call: TRBV6-4
cdr3_aa: CASSDRRAIGRVNQPQHF

clone_size: NA
j_call: TRBJ2-5
cdr3_length: 13
v_call: TRBV7-2
cdr3_aa: CASSLYGSETQYF

clone_size: NA
j_call: TRBJ2-3
cdr3_length: 13
v_call: TRBV7-9
cdr3_aa: CASSWGLDDTQYF

clone_size: NA
j_call: TRBJ1-2
cdr3_length: 14
v_call: TRBV12-3/TRBV12-4
cdr3_aa: CASRETGNNYGYTF

clone_size: NA
j_call: TRBJ2-3
cdr3_length: 18
v_call: TRBV27
cdr3_aa: CASSLSASGGFLGDTQYF

clone_size: NA
j_call: TRBJ2-7
cdr3_length: 14
v_call: TRBV2
cdr3_aa: CASTEGQPLYEQYF

clone_size: NA
j_call: TRBJ2-7
cdr3_length: 15
v_call: TRBV7-8
cdr3_aa: CASSLEGGTGYEQYF

clone_size: NA
j_call: TRBJ2-3
cdr3_length: 15
v_call: TRBV29-1
cdr3_aa: CSVPGVGLDTDTQYF

clone_size: NA
j_call: TRBJ2-7
cdr3_length: 13
v_call: TRBV4-2
cdr3_aa: CASSGKPGYEQYF

clone_size: NA
j_call: TRBJ2-5
cdr3_length: 16
v_call: TRBV28
cdr3_aa: CASISGQGVWQETQYF

clone_size: NA
j_call: TRBJ2-7
cdr3_length: 13
v_call: TRBV29-1
cdr3_aa: CSVEKLDSYEQYF

clone_size: NA
j_call: TRBJ2-7
cdr3_length: 12
v_call: TRBV29-1
cdr3_aa: CSVERTDHEQYF

clone_size: NA
j_call: TRBJ1-1
cdr3_length: 13
v_call: TRBV15
cdr3_aa: CATSIGVYTEAFF

clone_size: NA
j_call: TRBJ1-1
cdr3_length: 12
v_call: TRBV30
cdr3_aa: CAWRGRNTEAFF

clone_size: NA
j_call: TRBJ2-3
cdr3_length: 16
v_call: TRBV10-3
cdr3_aa: CAISEGSPGFSDTQYF

clone_size: NA
j_call: TRBJ2-7
cdr3_length: 11
v_call: TRBV29-1
cdr3_aa: CSVREIGEQYF

clone_size: NA
j_call: TRBJ1-5
cdr3_length: 15
v_call: TRBV4-3
cdr3_aa: CASSQDRQGGQPQHF

clone_size: NA
j_call: TRBJ1-5
cdr3_length: 15
v_call: TRBV5-6
cdr3_aa: CASSQTGTGGQPQHF

clone_size: NA
j_call: TRBJ2-3
cdr3_length: 17
v_call: TRBV6-4
cdr3_aa: CASSDSPSGGRLDTQYF

clone_size: NA
j_call: TRBJ2-7
cdr3_length: 13
v_call: TRBV6-5
cdr3_aa: CASSYSGSYEQYF

clone_size: NA
j_call: TRBJ2-7
cdr3_length: 17
v_call: TRBV13
cdr3_aa: CASSLETRQLRPYEQYF